This entry describes one T cell receptor beta chain. No cognate antigen has been identified for it. One base away there is no much larger clone; base qualities are not given. Library preparation used the immunoSEQ multiplex PCR assay. A mixture of 60 forward primers for TCR Vbeta segments and 13 reverse primers for TCR Jbeta segments was used in the multiplex PCR. The CDR3 region of rearranged TCR beta genes was amplified from genomic DNA with a multiplex PCR assay. Amplified TCR beta libraries were sequenced as 87-base-pair reads on the Illumina HiSeq System. As for the authors' bioinformatics: Across the 640 or so repertoires, a later analysis counted roughly 77 million unique TCR beta chains, roughly 11 million of which were shared by at least two donors. A nearest-neighbor algorithm error-corrected the raw reads and collapsed the reads into unique sequences, merging closely related sequences to remove PCR and sequencing errors. Alignment of CDR3 sequences to IMGT reference sequences was used to assign V, D and J gene segments. For a sequence to be retained, a match of at least six nucleotides to both a V gene segment and a J gene segment was required. A rearrangement counted as productive if the CDR3 had no stop codons and remained in frame with V and J, and every other rearrangement counted as non-productive. CDR3 was defined by IMGT convention, running from the second conserved V-encoded cysteine to the conserved J-encoded phenylalanine. The earlier analysis of about 620 of the donors excluded sequences that lacked an unambiguous match to a single V gene segment. An earlier analysis of several hundred of the donors classified V segments as functional when productive rearrangements were above 56.7% and as segregating when the standard deviation between donors was above 5%. A statistical classification framework was built for diagnosing cytomegalovirus status from the catalog of TCR beta chain sequences. V and J gene assignment, in a later analysis, came from comparing TCR nucleotide sequences with IMGT/GENE-DB human TR gene sequences. In a later analysis, CDR3 sequences and most-parsimonious VDJ recombination scenarios were assigned using the TCRdist pipeline. A later analysis defined each TCR beta chain by its CDR3 amino acid sequence plus V-gene family, and excluded reads lacking a unique V-gene family. A later analysis removed several hundred highly shared, low-generation-probability nucleotide sequences to deal with suspected cross-contamination and a sequencing artifact. A later analysis calculated a clonal expansion index for each public chain from normalized within-repertoire ranks of inferred template counts. Generation probabilities in a later analysis came from a VDJ recombination model fitted to out-of-frame rearrangements, and those results were checked against IGoR. A later analysis scored TCR-TCR, TCR-HLA and TCR-CMV co-occurrence with hypergeometric tests, applying a repertoire-size bias correction to TCR pairs. In a later analysis, false discovery rates were estimated by permuting HLA or CMV assignments 20 times. In a later analysis, co-occurring TCRs were grouped with DBSCAN, and TCRdist sequence similarity was added when clustering was performed within HLA-allele-positive subsets. Repertoires with fewer than 30,000 or more than 120,000 public chains, plus five repertoires with anomalous nucleotide sharing, were excluded from co-occurrence clustering. TCRdb carries this immuneACCESS record with in-frame sequences only. Its versions omit some clonotypes, under half of them owing to an unresolved V gene in the studies checked, with the rest unexplained. V and J calls and clone size follow that table, whereas D and trimming were derived from the DNA. In all, the sample holds about 150,000 clones, and approximately 79% of those were seen once. About 1.7% of the sample goes to the ten largest clones.

The cohort comprised around 700 healthy bone marrow donors. At the time of sampling, every cohort member was nominally healthy, though immune exposures that went unrecorded were likely present. The donor tested CMV seronegative, placing the donor among the 300 to 450 seronegative members of the cohort. Each donor provided a peripheral blood sample, and peripheral blood mononuclear cells were used for TCR beta sequencing. The Qiagen DNeasy Blood Extraction Kit was used to extract genomic DNA from the blood cell samples. CDR1 and CDR2, per the germline V gene (reference sequence), are LNHDA and SQIVND. The CDR3 spans 14 residues, from the cysteine through the phenylalanine. Only the CDR3 region is kept as DNA, spanning 42 bases read in frame from base 1. Between the V and J ends, shortened by 8 bases and 7 bases respectively, the junction contains 15 bases. This sample was included in a study of cytomegalovirus exposure and HLA in healthy donors (dated by TCRdb to the late 2010s). At the level of the whole study: An earlier analysis of under 600 of the donors reported 250 to 300 Gb of sequence data and roughly 100 million unique TCR beta sequences from 150 million to 200 million T cells. An early release that covered around 590 HLA-typed donors contained around 300 gigabases of sequencing data and 85 million to 100 million unique TCR sequences. The genetic ancestry cluster associated with self-reported Caucasian donors included roughly four fifths of the approximately 430 genotyped donors. The study was designed to test whether signatures of past pathogen exposure could be identified by cataloging public T cell receptors. The study used immunosequencing to profile the T cell repertoires of 600 to 850 subjects and linked those repertoires to cytomegalovirus serostatus. A separate validation cohort of more than 100 different subjects was used in addition to the roughly 700-subject first cohort. The study combined high-throughput TCR immunosequencing, statistical association of individual TCRs with disease status, and machine learning to predict cytomegalovirus infection status. A later analysis re-analyzed previously published TCR beta repertoires from 666 donors and added high-resolution HLA genotyping to study TCR occurrence patterns. The later analysis used no new phenotypic data to find candidate immune exposures, relying instead on TCR beta sequences and their occurrence across donors. In an earlier analysis of around 540 of the donors, high-throughput TCR beta sequencing was used to judge whether each TCR beta V gene segment behaved as functional or pseudogenic. Donor age, sex, ethnicity and CMV serostatus were compiled alongside the repertoire data. A later genetic analysis took genome-wide SNP genotypes for about 60% of the roughly 670 donors and used that subset as a discovery cohort. All discovery cohort repertoires had been generated on a single sequencing platform. Both class I and class II loci were covered by HLA typing, at four-digit resolution. Typing coverage differed by locus: A, B, C, DRB1 and DQB1 were typed in about 620-630 donors, DQA1 in 522, DPA1 in some 610, and DPB1 in 450 to 480. Five DR-DQ haplotypes were handled as single units for association and clustering because linkage in the cohort was strong. Among some 400 genotyped donors of the cohort, an average of roughly 240,000 unique TCR beta nucleotide sequences were sequenced per donor, roughly 18% of them non-productive.

Study-wide conclusions, independent of this receptor: The only immune exposure information available for the cohort was CMV serostatus. In a later analysis, most CMV-associated TCR beta chains were found to appear HLA-restricted, with HLA associations seemingly driven largely by CMV exposure. In a later analysis, HLA-associated TCR beta chains showed more clonal expansion and lower generation probabilities than non-associated chains that were equally common. A group of highly shared sequence variants was considered likely to be a technical artifact of the sequencing pipeline. V-gene and J-gene trimming of TCR beta chains was associated with a missense DCLRE1C variant in a later genetic analysis, and the association was replicated in an independent cohort. When HLA alleles, especially DR and DQ, strongly co-occurred, attributing TCR associations to individual alleles was difficult. In the study, 150 to 200 TCR beta chains were listed as associated with cytomegalovirus. Sequencing depth was assumed to be roughly uniform across donors in the presence/absence analyses, though that assumption may not hold. The 87-base-pair reads could not distinguish some IMGT-functional V segments, including TRBV6-2 and TRBV6-3, so those segments were excluded. It was suggested by the authors that the approach could potentially be generalized to other disease states and immunological phenotypes. Three of the identified cytomegalovirus-associated TCR beta chains were confirmed in vitro to be specific for cytomegalovirus antigens. Because HLA typing was missing for some donors at each locus, association tests included only the typed subset. In both the original and validation cohorts, the classifier was reported to diagnose cytomegalovirus status with high specificity and sensitivity. A further reported finding was that TCR beta sequences accurately predicted the HLA-A and HLA-B alleles for most subjects in the first cohort. Most TCR sequences were observed very rarely across donors, whereas some public TCRs were present in many individuals. At a false discovery rate of 0.05, a later analysis linked roughly 17,000 TCR beta sequences to specific HLA alleles. In this cohort, only TCR beta chains were sequenced, and detectable features were limited by the absence of alpha or paired-chain data. In a later genetic analysis, fewer N-insertions in productive TCRs were reported among donors in an Asian-associated ancestry cluster than the 666-donor mean. According to a later analysis, TCR association rates differed among HLA loci, with DRB1 alleles showing the most associated TCRs and HLA-C alleles showing the fewest. Over 15 rarely observed V segments, including chromosome 9 orphons, were excluded from the earlier analysis of several hundred of the donors because counts were too low. Correlated functional status among segregating V segments might be attributable to linkage disequilibrium, but an unknown experimental factor could not be ruled out. In an earlier analysis of some 500 of the donors, most TCR beta V segments were observed in productive rearrangements about 90% or about 30% of the time, broadly matching IMGT annotations. According to a later analysis, parvovirus B19, influenza, CMV and Epstein-Barr virus appeared linked to several top co-occurrence clusters.

The sample consisted of PBMCs. The chain couples TRBV19 to TRBJ1-6; tentative D gene TRBD1, with 6 bases matching. The TCR sequence derives from a woman between 25 and 40 years old in good health and CMV-seronegative. The CDR3 protein sequence reads: CASRTETQNSPLHF. The sequence in DNA is TGTGCCAGTCGGACAGAAACACAAAATTCACCCCTCCACTTT. The reference TRBV19 and TRBJ1-6 proteins fill in what lies around the CDR3, so the full variable domain reads DGGITQSPKYLFRKEGQNVTLSCEQNLNHDAMYWYRQDPGQGLRLIYYSQIVNDFQKGDIAEGYSVSREKKESFPLTVTSAQKNPTAFYLCASRTETQNSPLHFGNGTRLTVT.